This passage covers 28 T cell receptor beta chains from one sample sequenced in a study of cytomegalovirus exposure and HLA in healthy donors. PCR employed 60 Vbeta and 13 Jbeta primers. Assay: immunoSEQ multiplex PCR; the TCRdb copy retains only in-frame clones and omits some. Of around 150,000 clones listed, more than 80% are singletons. The sample comprised PBMCs. These receptors all stem from a middle-aged woman in good health and CMV-seropositive.

The chain joins TRBV28 to TRBJ1-2; 7 bases map to TRBD1. There are 14 residues in the CDR3. The V segment lost 5 bases and the J segment 5 bases; nucleotides outside the gene matches: 8. Germline CDR1 reads MDHEN; CDR2 reads SYDVKM. This chain's CDR3 is CASSIGTAFYGYTF. CDR3 bases: TGTGCCAGCAGTATCGGGACAGCTTTTTATGGCTACACCTTC.

The chain couples TRBV11-2 to TRBJ2-3; weak D call: TRBD2 (7 bases). Germline V gives CDR1 SGHAT, CDR2 FQNNGV. V shed 5 bases and J shed 6 bases, with 18 bases lying between them. The CDR3 has 15 amino acids. The CDR3 sequence is CASSQGGVSGDTQYF. DNA of the CDR3: TGTGCCAGCAGCCAAGGGGGGGTATCGGGGGATACGCAGTATTTT.

This clone has a single count. The chain carries TRBV19 and TRBJ2-7, with 10 nucleotides matching TRBD2. CDR3 size: 17 residues. J lost 2 bases, V lost 3 bases, and 10 bases had no gene match. Germline assignment: CDR1 LNHDA and CDR2 SQIVND (reference sequence). DNA for the CDR3: TGTGCCAGTAGTATTTCAGGGAAAGCGGGAGGGCCCTACGAGCAGTACTTC. Translation gives CASSISGKAGGPYEQYF.

The chain joins TRBV25-1 to TRBJ2-7; D possibly corresponds to TRBD1 (5 bases). This CDR3 comprises 13 residues. Trimming shortened V by 0 bases and J by 12 bases, and 15 bases separated the two germline ends. From germline, CDR1 is MGHDK and CDR2 SYGVNS. The CDR3 here is CASSEYKYGARYF. The CDR3 nucleotides read TGTGCCAGCAGTGAATATAAGTATGGGGCTAGGTACTTC.

In this sample, this clone turned up a few times. V usage is TRBV28 and J usage is TRBJ1-2, with 9 nucleotides matching TRBD1. Trimming at V came to 2 bases and at J to 1 base, leaving 14 bases not matched to a gene. The CDR3 totals 19 residues. Germline assignment: CDR1 MDHEN and CDR2 SYDVKM. The CDR3 sequence is CASSLAQSRDRELNYGYTF. The CDR3 DNA reads TGTGCCAGCAGTTTAGCTCAGTCCCGGGACAGGGAACTTAACTATGGCTACACCTTC.

The chain links TRBV6-5 to TRBJ2-2, with a tentative D call TRBD2 (5 bases). Trimming took 6 bases from V and 6 from J, leaving 11 bases between them. CDR1 and CDR2 from the germline V gene are MNHEY and SVGAGI. The CDR3 runs 13 residues. The chain's CDR3 is CASSSAGPGELFF. The CDR3 DNA reads as TGTGCCAGCAGCTCCGCGGGCCCCGGGGAGCTGTTTTTT.

V and J are TRBV28 and TRBJ2-7; 8 nucleotides match TRBD1. The germline CDR1 and CDR2 sequences are MDHEN and SYDVKM. CDR3 length: 15 amino acids. The V gene end was trimmed by 6 bases and the J gene end by 2 bases; junction bases not matched to a gene: 9. In DNA, the CDR3 is TGTGCCAGCAGGGGCCGGGACAGGCTTACCTACGAGCAGTACTTC. Encoded protein: CASRGRDRLTYEQYF. Combining the CDR3 with reference TRBV28 and TRBJ2-7 gives the whole variable domain DVKVTQSSRYLVKRTGEKVFLECVQDMDHENMFWYRQDPGLGLRLIYFSYDVKMKEKGDIPEGYSVSREKKERFSLILESASTNQTSMYLCASRGRDRLTYEQYFGPGTRLTVT.

This chain links TRBV30 with TRBJ2-5; 7 bases fit TRBD1. The CDR3 runs 14 residues. V shed 1 base, J shed 0 bases, and the junction held 2 bases outside the gene matches. Germline V gene sequence: CDR1 GTSNPN, CDR2 SVGIG (reference sequence). CDR3: CAWSETGNQETQYF. Written as DNA, the CDR3 is TGTGCCTGGAGTGAGACAGGGAACCAAGAGACCCAGTACTTC.

This chain joins TRBV15 and TRBJ1-1; D is unresolved. The CDR3 has 13 residues. With 3 bases removed from V and 7 bases from J, the gap between germline ends came to 12 bases. Germline CDR1 LNHNV, CDR2 YYDKDF (reference sequence). The CDR3 is CATSRVREGEAFF. The CDR3 DNA is TGTGCCACCAGCAGGGTAAGGGAGGGTGAAGCTTTCTTT.

The chain recombines TRBV10-3 with TRBJ2-5, with TRBD1 matching 7 bases. With V trimmed by 8 bases and J by 5 bases, 8 bases remained unmatched. The CDR3 is 13 amino acids. The V gene's germline CDR1 is ENHRY and CDR2 SYGVKD. The CDR3 here is CAIQPTGTETQYF. CDR3 in DNA: TGTGCCATCCAACCGACAGGGACGGAGACCCAGTACTTC.

The chain combines TRBV30 with TRBJ1-1; D is possibly TRBD1 (6 bases). This CDR3 has 13 residues. V lost 8 bases to trimming and J lost 1 base, with 14 bases between them. CDR1 GTSNPN and CDR2 SVGIG come from the germline V gene (reference sequence). The CDR3 loop is CAGQLSTNTEAFF. The CDR3 nucleotides read TGTGCCGGACAGCTAAGTACGAACACTGAAGCTTTCTTT.

J is TRBJ1-1 and V is TRBV7-8, with 8 bases lining up with TRBD1. V trimming: 2 bases; J trimming: 0 bases; junction bases outside the gene matches: 17. CDR1 is SGHVS and CDR2 is FQNEAQ in the germline V gene. CDR3 length: 20 residues. The CDR3 spells CASSLKVRGQTFGMNTEAFF. For the CDR3, the DNA is TGTGCCAGCAGCTTAAAGGTCAGGGGGCAGACTTTTGGCATGAACACTGAAGCTTTCTTT. The full variable domain, rest sourced from reference TRBV7-8 and TRBJ1-1, is GAGVSQSPRYKVAKRGQDVALRCDPISGHVSLFWYQQALGQGPEFLTYFQNEAQLDKSGLPSDRFFAERPEGSVSTLKIQRTQQEDSAVYLCASSLKVRGQTFGMNTEAFFGQGTRLTVV.

The chain recombines TRBV7-8 with TRBJ1-4; possibly TRBD1 for D (5 bases). Per the germline V gene, CDR1 is SGHVS and CDR2 is FQNEAQ. V lost 4 bases to trimming and J lost 4 bases, with 19 bases between them. This CDR3 contains 17 residues. CDR3 residues: CASSSLGSGVYNEKLFF. The DNA of the CDR3 is TGTGCCAGCAGCTCCCTGGGGTCGGGGGTTTATAATGAAAAACTGTTTTTT.

In this sample, this clone turned up a few times. This CDR3 is CASSAPGQGGEKLFF. The CDR3 DNA follows: TGTGCCAGCAGTGCCCCGGGACAGGGGGGTGAAAAACTGTTTTTT. The gene calls are TRBV6-6 and TRBJ1-4, with 11 bases fitting TRBD1. The V segment lost 5 bases and the J segment 7 bases; nucleotides outside the gene matches: 6. The CDR3 loop spans 15 amino acids. The V gene's germline CDR1 is MNHNY and CDR2 SVGAGI (reference sequence).

The chain is built from TRBV21-1 and TRBJ2-5; TRBD1, the table's D call, was not compared with the DNA. TRBV21-1 is listed as a pseudogene. The CDR3 runs to 16 residues. The CDR3 nucleotides are TGTGCCAGCAGCAAAGTAAGGGACAGGGGACGTGAGACCCAGTACTTC. Amino acids: CASSKVRDRGRETQYF.

In this sample, this clone turned up a few times. The chain links TRBV5-6 to TRBJ2-7, with TRBD2 as a possible D gene (6 bases). The germline V gene has CDR1 SGHDT and CDR2 YYEEEE. This CDR3 has 13 amino acids. V lost 4 bases and J 2 bases, leaving 10 bases between the germline ends. CDR3 nucleotide sequence: TGTGCCAGCAGCCCCTGGGGGGCCTACGAGCAGTACTTC. This gives the protein CASSPWGAYEQYF.

The rearrangement links TRBV4-3 to TRBJ2-1, with 13 bases matching TRBD2. CDR1 and CDR2 (germline): LGHNA, YSLEER. The CDR3 has 18 amino acids. Trimming took 3 bases from V and 0 from J; bases not matched to a gene: 5. The CDR3 region is CASSHGLAGARSYNEQFF. In DNA, the CDR3 is TGCGCCAGCAGCCATGGACTAGCGGGGGCCCGCTCCTACAATGAGCAGTTCTTC.

The chain is built from TRBV11-3 and TRBJ1-3; TRBD1 agrees at 7 bases. The CDR3 runs 16 residues. Trimming took 5 bases from V and 0 from J; bases not matched to a gene: 7. The germline CDR1 and CDR2 sequences are SGHNT and YENEEA. The CDR3 loop reads CASSLRQGFSGNTIYF. The CDR3 DNA sequence: TGTGCCAGCAGCCTCAGACAGGGCTTCTCTGGAAACACCATATATTTT.

This clone was seen a few times. This chain links TRBV4-2 with TRBJ2-7; perhaps TRBD2 as D (5 bases). The V gene's germline CDR1 is LGHNA and CDR2 YNFKEQ. V gave up 1 base and J gave up 6 bases, with 10 bases separating them. The CDR3 has 13 residues. The CDR3 is CASSQGTWGEQYF. The CDR3, as DNA: TGTGCCAGCAGCCAAGGGACTTGGGGCGAGCAGTACTTC.

The rearrangement uses TRBV7-2 and TRBJ1-5; D is unresolved. The CDR3 sequence is 14 residues long. The germline V gene has CDR1 SGHTA and CDR2 FQGNSA. V lost 5 bases to trimming and J lost 3 bases, with 11 bases between them. The CDR3 protein is CASSPNPYNQPQHF. In DNA, the CDR3 is TGTGCCAGCAGCCCTAACCCATACAATCAGCCCCAGCATTTT.

The chain uses TRBV7-3 and TRBJ2-3; 8 bases map to TRBD2. Germline values: CDR1 SGHTA, CDR2 FQGTGA. V shed 2 bases, J shed 3 bases, and the junction held 10 bases outside the gene matches. The CDR3 extends over 17 amino acids. The CDR3 coding sequence is TGTGCCAGCAGCTTATCCGACGGGGGGGCTAGTACAGATACGCAGTATTTT. Its translation: CASSLSDGGASTDTQYF. Supplemented by reference TRBV7-3 and TRBJ2-3, the full variable domain reads GAGVSQTPSNKVTEKGKYVELRCDPISGHTALYWYRQSLGQGPEFLIYFQGTGAADDSGLPNDRFFAVRPEGSVSTLKIQRTERGDSAVYLCASSLSDGGASTDTQYFGPGTRLTVL.

The J gene is TRBJ1-4, the V gene TRBV9; 7 bases agree with TRBD1. The V and J ends lost 4 bases and 7 bases, in that order; junction bases with no gene match: 10. This CDR3 is built from 15 residues. Germline-derived CDR1 and CDR2 are SGDLS and YYNGEE. This chain's CDR3 is CASSPRDRQGEKLFF. CDR3 nucleotide sequence: TGTGCCAGCAGCCCCCGTGACAGACAGGGTGAAAAACTGTTTTTT.

This clone was detected a few times. The rearrangement joins TRBV7-2 to TRBJ2-4, with TRBD1 matching over 11 bases. Trimming removed 3 bases from V and 8 bases from J; junction bases left unmatched: 3. CDR3 length: 14 residues. Germline V gene sequence: CDR1 SGHTA, CDR2 FQGNSA. The CDR3 loop is CASSLGQGVDIQYF. Written as DNA, the CDR3 is TGTGCCAGCAGCTTGGGACAGGGGGTGGACATTCAGTACTTC. The whole variable domain, filled in from reference TRBV7-2 and TRBJ2-4, reads GAGVSQSPSNKVTEKGKDVELRCDPISGHTALYWYRQSLGQGLEFLIYFQGNSAPDKSGLPSDRFSAERTGGSVSTLTIQRTQQEDSAVYLCASSLGQGVDIQYFGAGTRLSVL.

V usage is TRBV5-3 and J usage is TRBJ2-5, with D tentatively TRBD1 (5 bases). The assigned J gene may be wrong: the sequence end matches TRBJ2-7 better. TRBV5-3 belongs to the ORF category, with a function that is uncertain. There are 14 residues in the CDR3. CDR3 coding DNA: TGTGCCAGAAGCCCCCCGGACAACTCCTACGAGCAGTACTTC. Translated: CARSPPDNSYEQYF.

The gene calls are TRBV2 and TRBJ1-5; 8 bases match TRBD1. The CDR3 extends over 14 amino acids. From germline, CDR1 is SNHLY and CDR2 FYNNEI. V was clipped by 6 bases and J by 3 bases; unmatched bases: 4. As DNA, the CDR3 is TGTGCCAGCAGGGGGACAGGCTACAATCAGCCCCAGCATTTT. Translated, it gives CASRGTGYNQPQHF.

The chain recombines TRBV10-3 with TRBJ2-3; 12 positions agree with TRBD2. This CDR3 comprises 15 residues. V was clipped by 10 bases and J by 4 bases; unmatched bases: 9. CDR1 is ENHRY, CDR2 SYGVKD, per germline. The CDR3 DNA follows: TGTGCCACCAAGGTTTCTAGCGGGGGGGCAGATACGCAGTATTTT. This sequence encodes CATKVSSGGADTQYF.

This clone was found once. The CDR3 DNA reads as TGTGCCAGCAGCACCCTTCTAGCGGGACCCACAGATACGCAGTATTTT. It yields the protein CASSTLLAGPTDTQYF. This chain links TRBV7-2 with TRBJ2-3; the match to TRBD2 covers 9 bases. V lost 5 bases and J lost 2; bases outside the gene matches: 8. This CDR3 comprises 16 residues. Per germline, CDR1 SGHTA and CDR2 FQGNSA.

The chain combines TRBV27 with TRBJ1-2, with D uncertain. V was cut by 6 bases and J by 0 bases, with 17 bases left in between. CDR1 is MNHEY and CDR2 is SMNVEV in the germline V gene (reference sequence). The CDR3 extends over 16 amino acids. CDR3 protein: CASSPGPGLTNYGYTF. For the CDR3, the DNA is TGTGCCAGCAGCCCAGGCCCTGGCCTTACTAACTATGGCTACACCTTC.